This TCR beta chain was identified in a study of blood T cells in healthy people across ages. Primers used in a second PCR of roughly 7 to 12 cycles were a sample-barcoded 5' primer and a J-beta primer mix. TCRdb re-called the 5' RACE reads with MiXCR, one entry per CDR3 protein. The sample has 600,000 to 850,000 distinct CDR3 sequences; approximately 43% are singletons. This CDR3 has 13 amino acids. Germline CDR1 and CDR2: SGHRS and YFSETQ. V was cut by 0 bases and J by 9 bases, with 10 bases left in between. This clonotype has a count of ten or more. The sequenced sample was blood. This sequence was found in a woman aged 55-69 years in good health. The J gene is TRBJ2-1, the V gene TRBV5-1, with a tentative D call TRBD2 (6 bases). CDR3 DNA: TGCGCCAGCAGCTTGGCGGAGGGTAGTGAGCAGTTCTTC. It translates to CASSLAEGSEQFF.